What follows are 29 T cell receptor beta chains derived from one specimen sequenced in a study of identical twins. Using its own MiXCR run on the 5' RACE reads, TCRdb lists one record per CDR3 protein. In the table there are 500,000 to 550,000 distinct CDR3 sequences, around 20% of which are singletons. These data were likewise used in another study, on yellow fever vaccine responses in identical twins.

Sample: CD4+ T cells sorted from blood. Receptors were obtained from a woman aged 18-29 years in good health.

To note about this clonotype: One junction end disagrees with the germline gene, perhaps due to a read error. The chain joins TRBV27 to TRBJ2-1; D remains ambiguous. Germline CDR1 is MNHEY and CDR2 is SMNVEV (reference sequence). This CDR3 spans 14 amino acids. This CDR3 reads CASSLINSYNERFF. The CDR3 DNA is TGTGCCAGCAGTCTAATAAACTCCTACAATGAGCGGTTCTTC.

V usage is TRBV27 and J usage is TRBJ1-1; 8 bases map to TRBD1. The V gene end was trimmed by 6 bases and the J gene end by 1 base; junction bases not matched to a gene: 7. This CDR3 contains 15 residues. Germline CDR1 MNHEY, CDR2 SMNVEV (reference sequence). CDR3 nucleotides: TGTGCCAGCAGAACGCCCGGGACAGGGAACACTGAAGCTTTCTTT. It translates to CASRTPGTGNTEAFF.

This clonotype appeared a few times. The chain carries TRBV24-1 and TRBJ1-5, with a weak D call TRBD1 (5 bases). The V gene's germline CDR1 is KGHDR and CDR2 SFDVKD. The CDR3 covers 13 residues. Trimming took 3 bases from V and 5 from J, leaving 7 bases between them. The CDR3 DNA follows: TGTGCCACCAGTGATAAGGGGTATCAGCCCCAGCATTTT. It yields the protein CATSDKGYQPQHF.

This chain uses TRBV9 with TRBJ2-1; 12 nucleotides match TRBD2. After removal of 1 base from V and 7 bases from J, the junction contained 0 bases not matched to a gene. The CDR3 consists of 14 residues. Germline V gene sequence: CDR1 SGDLS, CDR2 YYNGEE. The CDR3 DNA reads TGTGCCAGCAGCGTAACTAGCGGGAGGAATGAGCAGTTCTTC. As protein: CASSVTSGRNEQFF.

This clonotype was seen more than once but under ten times. As DNA, the CDR3 is TGCGCCAGCAGCCAAAAGTTTTCTCAGGGAACTGAAGCTTTCTTT. This codes for CASSQKFSQGTEAFF. The V and J genes are TRBV4-1 and TRBJ1-1; D possibly corresponds to TRBD1 (5 bases). In germline, CDR1 is MGHRA, CDR2 YSYEKL. Trimming shortened V by 2 bases and J by 5 bases, and 15 bases separated the two germline ends. The CDR3 is 15 amino acids.

The chain couples TRBV3-1 to TRBJ1-2, with 8 bases lining up with TRBD1. There are 13 residues in the CDR3. Germline-derived CDR1 and CDR2 are LGHDT and YNNKEL (reference sequence). Trimming took 4 bases from V and 7 from J; bases not matched to a gene: 5. CDR3 DNA sequence: TGTGCCAGCAGCCTCCGGACAGGGTCTGGCTACACCTTC. This encodes CASSLRTGSGYTF.

This clonotype has only a few counts. The CDR3 here is CSAPRAVNEQFF. The CDR3 DNA follows: TGCAGTGCTCCTCGAGCGGTGAATGAGCAGTTCTTC. The rearrangement uses TRBV20-1 and TRBJ2-1; the D gene is possibly TRBD2 (5 bases). V dropped 5 bases and J dropped 7 bases, with 12 bases sitting between them. Germline V gene lookup returns CDR1 DFQATT and CDR2 SNEGSKA (reference sequence). CDR3 length: 12 amino acids.

This clonotype has more than one count but fewer than ten. The chain couples TRBV12-3 or TRBV12-4 to TRBJ1-5, with D unresolved. The germline V and J ends were trimmed by 5 bases and 9 bases, with 8 bases remaining between them. The length of the CDR3 is 11 residues. For the CDR3, the DNA is TGTGCCAGCAGTCCGGTATGGCCCCAGCATTTT. Translating it yields CASSPVWPQHF.

This chain connects TRBV6-5 to TRBJ1-6, with 8 bases matching TRBD1. Unmatched junction bases numbered 6, after V lost 2 bases and J lost 0 bases. Germline values: CDR1 MNHEY, CDR2 SVGAGI. This CDR3 region has 18 residues. In DNA form, the CDR3 reads TGTGCCAGCAGTTACACCGGACAGGGAAGCTCCTATAATTCACCCCTCCACTTT. This sequence encodes CASSYTGQGSSYNSPLHF.

The V call is TRBV6-5, the J call TRBJ2-1, with 14 bases that match TRBD2. Germline V gene data show CDR1 as MNHEY and CDR2 as SVGAGI. With 4 bases clipped from V and 10 bases from J, the junction kept 6 bases outside the gene matches. The CDR3 is 15 residues long. CDR3 DNA sequence: TGTGCCAGCAGTTGGGGACTAGCGGGAGTAAGAGAGCAGTTCTTC. Translating it yields CASSWGLAGVREQFF.

The chain has TRBV6-1 and TRBJ2-1; D is possibly TRBD2 (6 bases). Germline CDR1 and CDR2: MNHNS and SASEGT. The CDR3 is 14 amino acids. V lost 5 bases and J 4 bases, leaving 12 bases between the germline ends. DNA of the CDR3: TGTGCCAGCAGTATGTTAGCGGAGTACAATGAGCAGTTCTTC. Translating it yields CASSMLAEYNEQFF.

This clonotype has only a few counts. V is TRBV12-3 or TRBV12-4 and J is TRBJ1-3; D remains ambiguous. CDR3 length equals 14 residues. V lost 6 bases and J lost 3, with 12 bases in between. The CDR3 is CASSLSPVGNTIYF. CDR3 coding DNA: TGTGCCAGCAGCCTATCCCCCGTTGGAAACACCATATATTTT.

This clonotype was counted only a few times. This chain joins TRBV25-1 and TRBJ2-5; tentatively, D is TRBD2 (6 bases). Trimming cost V 8 bases and J 5 bases, with 15 bases left between them. Per germline, CDR1 MGHDK and CDR2 SYGVNS. The CDR3 is 13 amino acids. The CDR3 region is CASARDFWETQYF. CDR3 nucleotides: TGTGCCAGCGCCCGGGACTTCTGGGAGACCCAGTACTTC. The full variable domain, completed using reference TRBV25-1 and TRBJ2-5, is EADIYQTPRYLVIGTGKKITLECSQTMGHDKMYWYQQDPGMELHLIHYSYGVNSTEKGDLSSESTVSRIRTEHFPLTLESARPSHTSQYLCASARDFWETQYFGPGTRLLVL.

This clonotype was counted ten times or more. The CDR3 nucleotides read TGCAGTGCTACAGGGCCCAACTACAATGAGCAGTTCTTC. Encoded protein: CSATGPNYNEQFF. The J gene is TRBJ2-1, the V gene TRBV20-1, with D perhaps TRBD1 (5 bases). Germline CDR1 and CDR2: DFQATT and SNEGSKA (reference sequence). V was shortened by 4 bases and J by 3 bases, with 10 bases between the two germline ends. The CDR3 consists of 13 residues.

This rearrangement joins TRBV5-1 to TRBJ1-5; D possibly corresponds to TRBD1 (6 bases). The CDR3 has 15 amino acids. Trimming cost V 2 bases and J 3 bases, with 12 bases left between them. CDR1 is SGHRS, CDR2 YFSETQ, per germline. The CDR3 nucleotides are TGCGCCAGCAGCTTAACAGGACAGCTCAATCAGCCCCAGCATTTT. It yields the protein CASSLTGQLNQPQHF.

The chain has TRBV10-3 and TRBJ2-3, with unresolved D. The CDR3 covers 16 residues. Germline CDR1 is ENHRY and CDR2 is SYGVKD. The ends were cut back, 4 bases at V and 4 bases at J, with 18 bases in the middle. The CDR3 region is CAISANSARMADTQYF. The CDR3 nucleotides read TGTGCCATCAGTGCCAATAGTGCTAGAATGGCAGATACGCAGTATTTT.

This clonotype occurred a few times. The V call is TRBV12-3 or TRBV12-4, the J call TRBJ2-1, with 10 bases lining up with TRBD1. Losses at the gene ends were 6 bases for V and 0 bases for J; bases not matched to a gene: 11. CDR3 length: 18 residues. The CDR3 nucleotides read TGTGCCAGCAGCCCGGGACAGGGGTCGTTTAGCTCCTACAATGAGCAGTTCTTC. Its protein is CASSPGQGSFSSYNEQFF.

This clonotype was counted a few times. The chain couples TRBV5-1 to TRBJ2-7; D is ambiguous. Germline assignment: CDR1 SGHRS and CDR2 YFSETQ. The germline V and J ends were trimmed by 2 bases and 4 bases, with 16 bases remaining between them. The CDR3 is 15 amino acids. DNA for the CDR3: TGCGCCAGCAGCTTACCCACTACCGCGCAATACGAGCAGTACTTC. Protein product: CASSLPTTAQYEQYF. The full variable domain, in which reference TRBV5-1 and TRBJ2-7 provide the parts outside the CDR3, is KAGVTQTPRYLIKTRGQQVTLSCSPISGHRSVSWYQQTPGQGLQFLFEYFSETQRNKGNFPGRFSGRQFSNSRSEMNVSTLELGDSALYLCASSLPTTAQYEQYFGPGTRLTVT.

The chain combines TRBV20-1 with TRBJ2-7, with D possibly called TRBD1 or TRBD2 (5 bases each). The CDR3 length is 17 residues. From germline, CDR1 is DFQATT and CDR2 SNEGSKA (reference sequence). Trimming stripped 3 bases from V and 0 bases from J, with 21 bases between. In DNA form, the CDR3 reads TGCAGTGCTAGCCCCGGGGCAGGAAATACCCGCTCCTACGAGCAGTACGTC. This encodes CSASPGAGNTRSYEQYV.

V is TRBV10-3 and J is TRBJ1-1, with a weak D call TRBD1 (5 bases). The CDR3 length is 13 residues. The germline V gene has CDR1 ENHRY and CDR2 SYGVKD. V lost 4 bases and J lost 4, with 10 bases in between. For the CDR3, the DNA is TGTGCCATCAGTGGGGCAGGGAGCACTGAAGCTTTCTTT. This sequence encodes CAISGAGSTEAFF.

The rearrangement joins TRBV7-2 to TRBJ2-4; D is possibly TRBD2 (6 bases). The germline V and J ends were trimmed by 1 base and 8 bases, with 12 bases remaining between them. There are 14 residues in the CDR3. Germline V gives CDR1 SGHTA, CDR2 FQGNSA. The CDR3 sequence: CASSLEGGMDIQYF. DNA for the CDR3: TGTGCCAGCAGCTTAGAGGGCGGGATGGACATTCAGTACTTC.

This clonotype has only a few counts. The V and J genes are TRBV29-1 and TRBJ2-5; a weak D match, TRBD2 (5 bases). The CDR3 has 13 amino acids. Germline V gene sequence: CDR1 SQVTM, CDR2 ANQGSEA. V lost 6 bases, J lost 5 bases, and 16 bases lay in between. The CDR3 DNA follows: TGCAGCGTCGAGGGAGCGCCGGAGGAGACCCAGTACTTC. This translates into CSVEGAPEETQYF.

This clonotype was detected ten times or more. The CDR3, as DNA: TGTGCCAGCAGCTTAAGACAGATCCCTGGTGGTAATTCACCCCTCCACTTT. Its protein product is CASSLRQIPGGNSPLHF. The chain links TRBV7-9 to TRBJ1-6; TRBD1 is a possible D gene (5 bases). Germline V CDR1 and CDR2: SEHNR, FQNEAQ (reference sequence). V was clipped by 2 bases and J by 6 bases, with 17 bases between them. This CDR3 is built from 17 residues.

The J gene is TRBJ2-2, the V gene TRBV6-1; D remains unclear. Germline assignment: CDR1 MNHNS and CDR2 SASEGT. There are 13 residues in the CDR3. V was cut by 7 bases and J by 5 bases, with 11 bases left in between. The CDR3 DNA follows: TGTGCCAGCATCCGTAGGGAAACCGGGGAGCTGTTTTTT. Translated, it gives CASIRRETGELFF.

This chain joins TRBV11-2 and TRBJ2-3; D uncertain. The germline V gene encodes CDR1 SGHAT and CDR2 FQNNGV. This CDR3 has 16 residues. V was cut by 5 bases and J by 2 bases, with 17 bases left in between. As DNA, the CDR3 is TGTGCCAGCAGCGACCTGACGGTGTGGGCCACAGATACGCAGTATTTT. It specifies CASSDLTVWATDTQYF.

The chain joins TRBV27 to TRBJ2-3; a weak D match, TRBD1 (6 bases). This CDR3 is built from 15 residues. In germline, CDR1 is MNHEY, CDR2 SMNVEV (reference sequence). Trimming pared 6 bases from V and 0 bases from J, leaving 13 bases between. This CDR3 reads CASSPGDFSTDTQYF. CDR3 nucleotide sequence: TGTGCCAGCAGCCCAGGGGATTTTAGCACAGATACGCAGTATTTT.

This chain connects TRBV29-1 to TRBJ2-1; perhaps TRBD2 as D (6 bases). V lost 6 bases and J 9 bases, leaving 21 bases between the germline ends. Per germline, CDR1 SQVTM and CDR2 ANQGSEA. The CDR3 spans 14 residues. The CDR3: CSVSGGLFRAEQFF. The CDR3 region has the DNA TGCAGCGTCTCCGGAGGGCTATTCCGGGCTGAGCAGTTCTTC.

This rearrangement joins TRBV20-1 to TRBJ2-5, with D perhaps matching TRBD2 (5 bases). Trimming cost V 0 bases and J 2 bases, with 7 bases left between them. Germline CDR1 reads DFQATT; CDR2 reads SNEGSKA (reference sequence). This CDR3 spans 13 amino acids. CDR3 region: CSARDRLQETQYF. CDR3 in DNA: TGCAGTGCTAGAGATCGACTACAAGAGACCCAGTACTTC.

This clonotype was detected ten times or more. The chain recombines TRBV6-1 with TRBJ2-7, with 7 positions matching TRBD2. The germline CDR1 and CDR2 sequences are MNHNS and SASEGT. The V segment lost 6 bases and the J segment 6 bases; nucleotides outside the gene matches: 8. This CDR3 has 13 residues. In nucleotides, the CDR3 is TGTGCCAGCAGGATGGGCGGGGGAGGCGAGCAGTACTTC. Translating gives CASRMGGGGEQYF.